A single sample is the source of the 11 T cell receptor beta chains below, sequenced in a study of OX40 agonist ivuxolimab in advanced cancers. The method was immunoSEQ multiplex PCR; TCRdb's version includes in-frame clones alone and lacks a portion of them. The sample includes about 68,000 clones, approximately 86% of them seen just once. Sample: CD4+ or CD8+ T cells sorted from blood, taken in a trial of the OX40 agonist ivuxolimab. The receptors stem from an adult with an advanced solid tumor such as melanoma, head and neck, liver or kidney cancer.

This chain connects TRBV7-2 to TRBJ2-1, with D perhaps TRBD1 or TRBD2 (5 bases each). There are 13 residues in the CDR3. V lost 5 bases to trimming and J lost 8 bases, with 13 bases between them. Looked up from germline, CDR1 is SGHTA and CDR2 is FQGNSA. The CDR3 DNA reads as TGTGCCAGCAGCCCTCGAGGGACGCATGAGCAGTTCTTC. Protein sequence: CASSPRGTHEQFF.

The chain joins TRBV10-2 to TRBJ2-3, with 9 bases fitting TRBD2. The length of the CDR3 is 13 residues. Trimming cost V 8 bases and J 1 base; bases outside gene matches: 1. Germline loops: CDR1 WSHSY, CDR2 SAAADI. CDR3 DNA: TGCGCCAGCCAGCGGGGGGGCACAGATACGCAGTATTTT. Its protein is CASQRGGTDTQYF.

Only one count was recorded for this clone. This chain joins TRBV28 and TRBJ1-2; 9 bases are a match to TRBD1. The ends lost 6 bases at V and 4 bases at J; junction bases unmatched: 9. Germline V CDR1 and CDR2: MDHEN, SYDVKM. The CDR3 loop spans 15 amino acids. CDR3 sequence: CASRPPGQGLYGYTF. CDR3 in DNA: TGTGCCAGCAGACCACCGGGACAGGGTCTCTATGGCTACACCTTC.

In its sample, this clone was seen once. This chain's CDR3 is CASLSSGGLSTGELFF. CDR3 sequence (DNA): TGTGCCAGCCTTTCTAGCGGGGGTTTGAGCACCGGGGAGCTGTTTTTT. The gene calls are TRBV27 and TRBJ2-2; the match to TRBD2 covers 10 bases. The CDR3 spans 16 residues. V was clipped by 8 bases and J by 4 bases; unmatched bases: 10. Germline V lookup: CDR1 MNHEY, CDR2 SMNVEV (reference sequence).

The chain employs TRBV7-9 and TRBJ1-6; a weak D match, TRBD1 (6 bases). CDR3 length: 15 amino acids. V was cut by 10 bases and J by 5 bases, with 18 bases left in between. Germline CDR1 reads SEHNR; CDR2 reads FQNEAQ (reference sequence). CDR3 in amino acids: CATHPRGSNNSPLHF. CDR3 DNA sequence: TGTGCCACCCATCCCAGGGGATCCAATAATTCACCCCTCCACTTT. Combining the CDR3 with reference TRBV7-9 and TRBJ1-6 gives the whole variable domain DTGVSQNPRHKITKRGQNVTFRCDPISEHNRLYWYRQTLGQGPEFLTYFQNEAQLEKSRLLSDRFSAERPKGSFSTLEIQRTEQGDSAMYLCATHPRGSNNSPLHFGNGTRLTVT.

The rearrangement uses TRBV7-2 and TRBJ2-3; D is possibly TRBD1 (6 bases). V was shortened by 6 bases and J by 0 bases, with 25 bases between the two germline ends. From germline, CDR1 is SGHTA and CDR2 FQGNSA. The CDR3 is 19 amino acids. The chain's CDR3 is CASSYRQPGTIHSTDTQYF. CDR3 coding DNA: TGTGCCAGCAGTTATCGCCAACCCGGGACAATACACAGCACAGATACGCAGTATTTT. The whole variable domain, filled in from reference TRBV7-2 and TRBJ2-3, reads GAGVSQSPSNKVTEKGKDVELRCDPISGHTALYWYRQSLGQGLEFLIYFQGNSAPDKSGLPSDRFSAERTGGSVSTLTIQRTQQEDSAVYLCASSYRQPGTIHSTDTQYFGPGTRLTVL.

The chain couples TRBV11-3 to TRBJ2-5; D not certain. The CDR3 loop spans 13 amino acids. Trimming removed 2 bases at V and 2 bases at J, with 6 bases between. Germline lookup yields CDR1 SGHNT and CDR2 YENEEA. Here the CDR3 DNA reads TGTGCCAGCAGCTTACGCAGACAAGAGACCCAGTACTTC. It specifies CASSLRRQETQYF.

The chain carries TRBV7-2 and TRBJ2-5; the D gene is possibly TRBD2 (5 bases). In germline, CDR1 is SGHTA, CDR2 FQGNSA. Trimming left V 7 bases short and J 7 bases short, with 19 bases between. The CDR3 runs 14 residues. DNA of the CDR3: TGTGCCAGCACCCTTCAACGAGCCGGAGGGACCCAGTACTTC. Encoded protein: CASTLQRAGGTQYF.

This clone was detected a few times. This chain connects TRBV2 to TRBJ2-3; TRBD2 aligns across 7 bases. The CDR3 runs 16 residues. The germline CDR1 and CDR2 sequences are SNHLY and FYNNEI. V was clipped by 6 bases and J by 0 bases; unmatched bases: 9. CDR3 amino acids: CASRPVAGLSTDTQYF. DNA for the CDR3: TGTGCCAGCAGACCCGTAGCGGGTCTTAGCACAGATACGCAGTATTTT.

The V and J genes are TRBV11-1 and TRBJ2-1; TRBD1 might be the D (5 bases). This CDR3 has 11 amino acids. Germline CDR1 reads SGHAT; CDR2 reads FQDESV (reference sequence). Trimming shortened V by 1 base and J by 15 bases, and 10 bases separated the two germline ends. CDR3 coding DNA: TGTGCCAGCAGCTTAGGCAGGGTACCGTTCTTC. Protein product: CASSLGRVPFF.

This clone was counted once. This specimen includes other DNA sequences encoding the same CDR3. The rearrangement links TRBV5-1 to TRBJ2-5; 9 nucleotides line up with TRBD2. V trimming: 4 bases; J trimming: 6 bases; junction bases outside the gene matches: 13. There are 16 residues in the CDR3. The germline gives CDR1 SGHRS, CDR2 YFSETQ. Written as DNA, the CDR3 is TGCGCCAGCAGCCCTTCGGCGGGAGGGGTTTCCAAGACCCAGTACTTC. Translation gives CASSPSAGGVSKTQYF.